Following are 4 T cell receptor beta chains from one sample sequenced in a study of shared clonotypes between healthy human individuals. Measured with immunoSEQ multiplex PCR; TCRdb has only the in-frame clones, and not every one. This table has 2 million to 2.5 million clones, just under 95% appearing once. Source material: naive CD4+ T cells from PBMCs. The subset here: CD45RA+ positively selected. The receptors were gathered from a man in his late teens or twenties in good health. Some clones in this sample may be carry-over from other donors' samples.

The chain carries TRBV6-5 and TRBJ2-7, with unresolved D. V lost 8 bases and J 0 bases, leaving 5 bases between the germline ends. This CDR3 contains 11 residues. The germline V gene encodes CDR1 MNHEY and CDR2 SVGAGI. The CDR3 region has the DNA TGTGCCAGCCTCGACTCCTACGAGCAGTACTTC. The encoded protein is CASLDSYEQYF.

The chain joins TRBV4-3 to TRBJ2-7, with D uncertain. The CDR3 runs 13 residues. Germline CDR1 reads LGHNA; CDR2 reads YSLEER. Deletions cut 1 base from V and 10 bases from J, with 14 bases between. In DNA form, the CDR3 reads TGCGCCAGCAGCCAAGGCGGCGAGCAGGTCCAGTACTTC. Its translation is CASSQGGEQVQYF.

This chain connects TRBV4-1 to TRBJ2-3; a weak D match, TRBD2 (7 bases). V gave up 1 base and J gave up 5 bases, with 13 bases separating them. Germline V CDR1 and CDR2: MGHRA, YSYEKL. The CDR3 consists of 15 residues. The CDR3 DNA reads TGCGCCAGCAGCCAAGCTGGGGGAGGGGGAGATACGCAGTATTTT. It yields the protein CASSQAGGGGDTQYF.

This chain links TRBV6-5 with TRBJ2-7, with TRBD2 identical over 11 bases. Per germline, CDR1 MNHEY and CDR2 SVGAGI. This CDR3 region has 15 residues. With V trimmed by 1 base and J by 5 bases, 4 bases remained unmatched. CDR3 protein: CASSYFSGRGDEQYF. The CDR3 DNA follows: TGTGCCAGCAGTTACTTTAGCGGGAGGGGTGACGAGCAGTACTTC.